The TCR beta chain described here comes from a study of cytomegalovirus exposure and HLA in healthy donors. Whole-study results and caveats: Analysis was carried out at a later point, and it linked a missense DCLRE1C variant to TCR beta V- and J-gene trimming.

PCR was performed using 60 Vbeta and 13 Jbeta primers. Clones were read by immunoSEQ multiplex PCR, and TCRdb kept only the in-frame ones, dropping some. The table shows approximately 140,000 clones, with 65% to 90% occurring only once. V lost 1 base and J lost 4; bases outside the gene matches: 4. The length of the CDR3 is 14 residues. CDR1 is SGHNT, CDR2 YYREEE, per germline (reference sequence). With respect to this clone: Its specificity is unknown.

This clonotype was sampled from a man aged 50 to 60 in good health and CMV-seronegative. This chain uses TRBV5-4 with TRBJ2-5, with TRBD2 identical over 7 bases. The material sequenced was PBMCs. In DNA form, the CDR3 reads TGTGCCAGCAGCTTGTGGGGGGGGAGAGAGACCCAGTACTTC. This codes for CASSLWGGRETQYF.